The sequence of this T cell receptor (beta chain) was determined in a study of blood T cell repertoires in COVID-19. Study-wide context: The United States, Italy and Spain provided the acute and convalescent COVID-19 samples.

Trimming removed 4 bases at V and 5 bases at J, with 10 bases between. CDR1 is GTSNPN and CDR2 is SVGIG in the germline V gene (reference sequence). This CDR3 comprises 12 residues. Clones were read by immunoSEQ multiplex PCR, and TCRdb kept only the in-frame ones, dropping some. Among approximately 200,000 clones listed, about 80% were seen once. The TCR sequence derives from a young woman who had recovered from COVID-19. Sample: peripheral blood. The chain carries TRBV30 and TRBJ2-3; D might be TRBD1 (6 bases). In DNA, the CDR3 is TGTGCCTGGACGCGGACAGAAGATACGCAGTATTTT. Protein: CAWTRTEDTQYF.